What follows are 22 T cell receptor beta chains derived from one specimen sequenced in a study of T cell responses to AZD1222 COVID-19 vaccine (dated by TCRdb to about 2021). Preparation of the library involved the immunoSEQ multiplex PCR assay. Imported from immuneACCESS, the table was reduced by TCRdb to in-frame sequences with V and J called. These copies leave out some clones; in studies compared against another copy, an unresolved V gene accounts for under half, and the cause of the remainder is not known. This sample gives about 100,000 clones in total; around 90% of them show up just once. Roughly 1.7% of the sample comes from the top ten. Interpreted using the paper, the time point label stands for: baseline before first vaccination. Sequences were derived from peripheral blood, sampled on day 0 of AZD1222 vaccination. All receptors derive from an adult in good health.

The CDR3 bases are TGTGCCAGCAGTGGCCCCCGGATTGGGGGAGAGACCCAGTACTTC. This sequence encodes CASSGPRIGGETQYF. The rearrangement uses TRBV25-1 and TRBJ2-5; either TRBD1 or TRBD2 may supply D (5 bases each). The germline V and J ends were trimmed by 4 bases and 4 bases, with 16 bases remaining between them. Germline CDR1 MGHDK, CDR2 SYGVNS. This CDR3 spans 15 amino acids.

This chain uses TRBV9 with TRBJ2-2, with D possibly TRBD1 on 5 matching bases. V was trimmed by 2 bases and J by 2 bases, leaving 7 bases between them. Germline CDR1 reads SGDLS; CDR2 reads YYNGEE. The CDR3 runs 14 residues. DNA of the CDR3: TGTGCCAGCAGCGTTCAGGGAAACACCGGGGAGCTGTTTTTT. Its protein is CASSVQGNTGELFF.

The CDR3 loop is CAISATGTGGLNEQYF. CDR3 DNA: TGTGCCATCAGTGCAACCGGGACAGGGGGCTTGAACGAGCAGTACTTC. V is TRBV10-3 and J is TRBJ2-7, with 12 nucleotides matching TRBD1. The V gene end was trimmed by 4 bases and the J gene end by 5 bases; junction bases not matched to a gene: 9. This CDR3 is 16 amino acids long. Germline V gene data show CDR1 as ENHRY and CDR2 as SYGVKD.

The CDR3 nucleotides are TGTGCCAGCAGCGTAGAGGCAGGGCCGGTTCACACCATATATTTT. Protein: CASSVEAGPVHTIYF. The chain carries TRBV9 and TRBJ1-3; D might be TRBD1 (5 bases). Germline CDR1 SGDLS, CDR2 YYNGEE. The V end lost 0 bases, the J end lost 8 bases, and 15 bases lay between the germline ends. This CDR3 comprises 15 residues.

The chain uses TRBV27 and TRBJ2-5; D not certain. The germline V gene has CDR1 MNHEY and CDR2 SMNVEV (reference sequence). This CDR3 has 12 amino acids. V was pared by 5 bases and J by 4 bases, with 8 bases between. CDR3: CASSTDRETQYF. The CDR3 region has the DNA TGTGCCAGCAGTACCGATAGAGAGACCCAGTACTTC.

This chain links TRBV7-9 with TRBJ2-7; D ambiguous. The CDR3 has 12 residues. CDR1 SEHNR and CDR2 FQNEAQ come from the germline V gene (reference sequence). V was shortened by 5 bases and J by 2 bases, with 7 bases between the two germline ends. The DNA for the CDR3 is TGTGCCAGCAGCCCCGACACCTACGAGCAGTACTTC. It specifies CASSPDTYEQYF.

The J gene is TRBJ2-3, the V gene TRBV5-5; no firm D call. Trimming shortened V by 1 base and J by 3 bases, and 6 bases separated the two germline ends. This CDR3 comprises 13 residues. Germline V gives CDR1 SGHKS, CDR2 YYEKEE (reference sequence). In DNA form, the CDR3 reads TGTGCCAGCAGCTTGCTAAGAACAGATACGCAGTATTTT. Amino acids: CASSLLRTDTQYF. Supplemented by reference TRBV5-5 and TRBJ2-3, the full variable domain reads DAGVTQSPTHLIKTRGQQVTLRCSPISGHKSVSWYQQVLGQGPQFIFQYYEKEERGRGNFPDRFSARQFPNYSSELNVNALLLGDSALYLCASSLLRTDTQYFGPGTRLTVL.

This chain links TRBV4-1 with TRBJ1-5; 7 nucleotides match TRBD1. The V gene end was trimmed by 4 bases and the J gene end by 1 base; junction bases not matched to a gene: 4. Germline-derived CDR1 and CDR2 are MGHRA and YSYEKL. This CDR3 is 15 amino acids long. The CDR3: CASSRTGNSNQPQHF. The CDR3 nucleotides are TGCGCCAGCAGCCGGACAGGTAACAGCAATCAGCCCCAGCATTTT.

CDR3 in DNA: TGCGCCAGCAGTGAGGAGCCGAGTACGCAGTATTTT. Its translation is CASSEEPSTQYF. The chain has TRBV10-1 and TRBJ2-3; unclear D gene. The CDR3 consists of 12 residues. Germline V gene lookup returns CDR1 WNHNN and CDR2 SYGVQD (reference sequence). Trimming left V 2 bases short and J 8 bases short, with 8 bases between.

The J gene is TRBJ1-2, the V gene TRBV28; no clear D gene. Germline CDR1 reads MDHEN; CDR2 reads SYDVKM. There are 17 residues in the CDR3. Trimming removed 2 bases at V and 0 bases at J, with 16 bases between. The CDR3 DNA sequence: TGTGCCAGCAGTTTAACTGTTCAAACACCAACTAACTATGGCTACACCTTC. Protein: CASSLTVQTPTNYGYTF.

The chain links TRBV28 to TRBJ2-7; 13 bases map to TRBD2. J lost 3 bases, V lost 6 bases, and 5 bases had no gene match. This CDR3 comprises 15 residues. Germline CDR1 MDHEN, CDR2 SYDVKM. The CDR3 loop is CASRTGTSGNYEQYF. CDR3 bases: TGTGCCAGCAGGACCGGGACTAGCGGGAACTACGAGCAGTACTTC.

A single count supports this clone. V is TRBV2 and J is TRBJ2-1, with no clear D. CDR1 and CDR2 from the germline V gene are SNHLY and FYNNEI. Trimming removed 10 bases from V and 6 bases from J, with 10 bases in between. The CDR3 runs to 11 residues. The CDR3 DNA reads as TGTGCCACCCTCCTGGGCAATGAGCAGTTCTTC. Its translation is CATLLGNEQFF.

The J gene is TRBJ2-7, the V gene TRBV6-1, with 9 nucleotides matching TRBD2. This CDR3 is 17 amino acids long. The germline V gene encodes CDR1 MNHNS and CDR2 SASEGT. V dropped 3 bases and J dropped 3; count of bases not matched to a gene: 12. The CDR3 is CASSEGAGLAGIYEQYF. The DNA of the CDR3 is TGTGCCAGCAGTGAGGGGGCGGGACTAGCCGGGATCTACGAGCAGTACTTC.

The chain joins TRBV12-5 to TRBJ1-1, with D hard to call. Per germline, CDR1 LGHNT and CDR2 FRNRAP. CDR3 size: 14 residues. Trimming stripped 4 bases from V and 1 base from J, with 10 bases between. The CDR3 loop reads CASGSLGWNTEAFF. In DNA form, the CDR3 reads TGTGCTAGTGGTTCCCTAGGATGGAACACTGAAGCTTTCTTT.

The genes are TRBV20-1 and TRBJ2-1; D unresolved. Deletions cut 3 bases from V and 8 bases from J, with 11 bases between. Germline CDR1 is DFQATT and CDR2 is SNEGSKA (reference sequence). The CDR3 spans 12 residues. The CDR3: CSASRPSHEQFF. CDR3 coding DNA: TGCAGTGCTAGTCGGCCCTCTCATGAGCAGTTCTTC.

V and J are TRBV6-5 and TRBJ2-2, with unresolved D. Between the trimmed V and J ends, which lost 6 bases and 1 base, there was a span of 12 bases. Germline CDR1 is MNHEY and CDR2 is SVGAGI. This CDR3 region has 15 residues. The CDR3 loop is CASSTSGENTGELFF. For the CDR3, the DNA is TGTGCCAGCAGCACCTCCGGTGAGAACACCGGGGAGCTGTTTTTT.

The genes are TRBV2 and TRBJ2-1, with TRBD2 matching 9 bases. V lost 5 bases and J lost 5; bases outside the gene matches: 7. CDR3 length: 15 amino acids. The germline V gene encodes CDR1 SNHLY and CDR2 FYNNEI. CDR3 region: CASSWLAGMNNEQFF. Here the CDR3 DNA reads TGTGCCAGCAGTTGGCTAGCGGGGATGAACAATGAGCAGTTCTTC.

The chain combines TRBV28 with TRBJ2-7, with 9 nucleotides matching TRBD1. V lost 5 bases and J lost 3; bases outside the gene matches: 11. CDR1 is MDHEN, CDR2 SYDVKM, per germline. The CDR3 has 16 amino acids. CDR3 residues: CASSDLWTGEYYEQYF. DNA for the CDR3: TGTGCCAGCAGTGACCTATGGACAGGGGAGTACTACGAGCAGTACTTC.

This clone was recorded only once. The genes are TRBV18 and TRBJ1-6, with D perhaps TRBD1 (5 bases). The CDR3 is made up of 14 amino acids. The germline gives CDR1 KGHSH, CDR2 LQKENI. V lost 1 base, J lost 14 bases, and 15 bases lay in between. The CDR3 loop reads CASSPLGGVGSLHF. The CDR3 coding sequence is TGTGCCAGCTCACCACTCGGAGGGGTCGGGTCCCTCCACTTT.

V gene TRBV28 combines with J gene TRBJ1-1, with TRBD1 as a possible D gene (5 bases). Trimming pared 7 bases from V and 8 bases from J, leaving 11 bases between. Germline V gene data show CDR1 as MDHEN and CDR2 as SYDVKM. This CDR3 comprises 11 residues. The CDR3 nucleotides are TGTGCCAGCACCCTGCGGGGGGAAGCTTTCTTT. The encoded protein is CASTLRGEAFF.

This sequence joins TRBV5-1 and TRBJ1-1, with 7 bases fitting TRBD1. The germline V gene encodes CDR1 SGHRS and CDR2 YFSETQ. The ends lost 2 bases at V and 14 bases at J; junction bases unmatched: 15. This CDR3 contains 14 residues. The DNA for the CDR3 is TGCGCCAGCAGCTTAGCCGACAGGGTACGATCTCTGTTCTTT. This encodes CASSLADRVRSLFF.

V usage is TRBV12-5 and J usage is TRBJ2-2; weak D call: TRBD1 (6 bases). The germline V gene encodes CDR1 LGHNT and CDR2 FRNRAP. The V end lost 8 bases, the J end lost 2 bases, and 9 bases lay between the germline ends. The CDR3 length is 13 residues. CDR3: CASWGHNTGELFF. CDR3 coding DNA: TGTGCTAGTTGGGGGCATAACACCGGGGAGCTGTTTTTT.